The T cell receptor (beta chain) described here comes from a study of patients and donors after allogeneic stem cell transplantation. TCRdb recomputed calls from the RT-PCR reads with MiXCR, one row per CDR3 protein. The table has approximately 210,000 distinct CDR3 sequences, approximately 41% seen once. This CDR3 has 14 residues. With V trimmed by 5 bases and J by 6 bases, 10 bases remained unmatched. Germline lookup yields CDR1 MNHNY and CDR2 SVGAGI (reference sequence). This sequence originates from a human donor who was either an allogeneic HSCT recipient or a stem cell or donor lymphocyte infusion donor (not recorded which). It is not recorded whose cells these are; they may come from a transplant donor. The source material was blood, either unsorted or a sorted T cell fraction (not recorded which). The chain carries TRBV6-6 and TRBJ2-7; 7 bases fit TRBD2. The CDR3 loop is CASSRLAWDGEQYF. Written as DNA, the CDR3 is TGTGCCAGCAGTAGACTAGCCTGGGACGGCGAGCAGTACTTC.